The 28 T cell receptor beta chains reported below all come from one sample, sequenced in a study of blood T cell repertoires in COVID-19. TCRdb's copy holds only in-frame clones and misses some; the assay was immunoSEQ multiplex PCR. The sample records 55,000 to 75,000 clones, around 91% being singletons. Sequenced material: peripheral blood. The receptors shown here come from a human donor in a cohort sampled during active COVID-19.

The chain joins TRBV28 to TRBJ1-1; D is perhaps TRBD1 (5 bases). V shed 7 bases and J shed 2 bases, with 11 bases lying between them. Germline values: CDR1 MDHEN, CDR2 SYDVKM. The CDR3 length is 13 residues. The CDR3 nucleotides are TGTGCCAGCACCCAGACAGCAAACACTGAAGCTTTCTTT. It yields the protein CASTQTANTEAFF.

The V gene is TRBV6-9, the J gene TRBJ1-2; 9 nucleotides line up with TRBD1. V lost 4 bases to trimming and J lost 3 bases; unmatched junction nucleotides: 6. The CDR3 is 15 amino acids. Germline assignment: CDR1 MNHGY and CDR2 SVAAGI. The CDR3 coding sequence is TGTGCCAGCAGTTCTAGCGGACAGGGGTACTATGGCTACACCTTC. It yields the protein CASSSSGQGYYGYTF.

The chain recombines TRBV9 with TRBJ1-2, with D unclear. The length of the CDR3 is 14 residues. From germline, CDR1 is SGDLS and CDR2 YYNGEE. V was clipped by 0 bases and J by 4 bases, with 10 bases between them. The DNA of the CDR3 is TGTGCCAGCAGCGTAGCAACAGCCGGCTATGGCTACACCTTC. Encoded protein: CASSVATAGYGYTF.

The chain has TRBV11-2 and TRBJ2-7; the D gene is possibly TRBD2 (6 bases). The CDR3 totals 17 residues. Trimming took off 5 bases at V and 0 bases at J, with 20 bases between the two ends. The germline gives CDR1 SGHAT, CDR2 FQNNGV. CDR3 amino acids: CASSLPGTLPISYEQYF. In nucleotides, the CDR3 is TGTGCCAGCAGCCTGCCTGGGACTCTCCCTATCTCCTACGAGCAGTACTTC.

The chain has TRBV21-1 and TRBJ2-7; the table's D call, TRBD1, has no DNA check behind it. TRBV21-1 is assigned pseudogene status. CDR3 length equals 15 residues. CDR3 coding DNA: TGTGCCAGCAGTTGGTGGGCTTACTCAGACTACGAGCAGTACTTC. Translated, it gives CASSWWAYSDYEQYF.

This chain joins TRBV7-9 and TRBJ2-7, with D possibly TRBD2 on 6 matching bases. The CDR3 loop spans 13 amino acids. CDR1 and CDR2 from the germline V gene are SEHNR and FQNEAQ (reference sequence). Trimming pared 6 bases from V and 9 bases from J, leaving 18 bases between. The CDR3 spells CASRTSGERVQYF. CDR3 bases: TGTGCCAGCAGGACCTCGGGGGAAAGAGTGCAGTACTTC.

J is TRBJ1-3 and V is TRBV18; D unclear. CDR1 and CDR2 from the germline V gene are KGHSH and LQKENI. The CDR3 is 17 residues long. The ends were cut back, 3 bases at V and 0 bases at J, with 15 bases in the middle. The DNA of the CDR3 is TGTGCCAGCTCACCGACCCTAGCGAGACACTCTGGAAACACCATATATTTT. Its translation: CASSPTLARHSGNTIYF.

The chain uses TRBV5-1 and TRBJ1-1; maybe TRBD1 (5 bases). This CDR3 has 12 residues. V shed 5 bases and J shed 7 bases, with 12 bases lying between them. Germline V CDR1 and CDR2: SGHRS, YFSETQ. This CDR3 is CASRERGSEAFF. CDR3 nucleotide sequence: TGCGCCAGCAGAGAAAGGGGCAGTGAAGCTTTCTTT. Combining the CDR3 with reference TRBV5-1 and TRBJ1-1 gives the whole variable domain KAGVTQTPRYLIKTRGQQVTLSCSPISGHRSVSWYQQTPGQGLQFLFEYFSETQRNKGNFPGRFSGRQFSNSRSEMNVSTLELGDSALYLCASRERGSEAFFGQGTRLTVV.

The J gene is TRBJ1-4, the V gene TRBV19; perhaps TRBD1 as D (6 bases). CDR1 LNHDA and CDR2 SQIVND come from the germline V gene (reference sequence). This CDR3 has 15 residues. V was clipped by 7 bases and J by 2 bases, with 14 bases between them. This CDR3 reads CASKGQGMTNEKLFF. Here the CDR3 DNA reads TGTGCCAGTAAGGGGCAGGGGATGACTAATGAAAAACTGTTTTTT.

The genes are TRBV11-2 and TRBJ1-1; TRBD1 agrees at 8 bases. Germline CDR1 is SGHAT and CDR2 is FQNNGV. The CDR3 runs to 14 residues. The J segment lost 1 base and the V segment lost 5 bases, leaving 3 bases of the junction unmatched. The chain's CDR3 is CASSLGTGNTEAFF. As DNA, the CDR3 is TGTGCCAGCAGCCTCGGGACAGGGAACACTGAAGCTTTCTTT.

CDR3 region: CSAAEDEKLFF. The CDR3 DNA reads TGCAGTGCTGCAGAGGATGAAAAACTGTTTTTT. This chain connects TRBV20-1 to TRBJ1-4; D not resolved. The CDR3 is made up of 11 amino acids. Trimming pared 5 bases from V and 6 bases from J, leaving 7 bases between. Per germline, CDR1 DFQATT and CDR2 SNEGSKA (reference sequence).

J is TRBJ1-5 and V is TRBV27; D is undetermined. Trimming pared 8 bases from V and 0 bases from J, leaving 14 bases between. Looked up from germline, CDR1 is MNHEY and CDR2 is SMNVEV (reference sequence). The CDR3 is made up of 15 amino acids. The DNA of the CDR3 is TGTGCCAGCGGGGAGTCTCCCTCTAGCAATCAGCCCCAGCATTTT. Translated, it gives CASGESPSSNQPQHF.

This clone was seen a handful of times. The gene calls are TRBV11-3 and TRBJ2-7; the D gene is possibly TRBD1 (5 bases). The CDR3 is 12 amino acids. Germline V gives CDR1 SGHNT, CDR2 YENEEA. Trimming pared 4 bases from V and 6 bases from J, leaving 10 bases between. Here the CDR3 reads CASSYQGSEQYF. CDR3 coding DNA: TGTGCCAGCAGCTACCAGGGCAGCGAGCAGTACTTC.

This clone has more than one count but fewer than ten. This rearrangement joins TRBV5-4 to TRBJ2-4; D is possibly TRBD2 (5 bases). Germline CDR1 SGHNT, CDR2 YYREEE (reference sequence). Trimming cost V 2 bases and J 1 base, with 13 bases left between them. The CDR3 has 16 residues. The CDR3 reads CASSFLGSGAKNIQYF. As DNA, the CDR3 is TGTGCCAGCAGCTTCCTGGGGTCGGGGGCCAAAAACATTCAGTACTTC.

The rearrangement links TRBV5-4 to TRBJ2-5; D might be TRBD1 (6 bases). The V end was cut by 0 bases, the J end by 5 bases, with 17 bases between. This CDR3 is built from 16 residues. Germline CDR1 reads SGHNT; CDR2 reads YYREEE (reference sequence). The CDR3, as DNA: TGTGCCAGCAGCTTGGAGCGAGGGGGTCGTATGGAGACCCAGTACTTC. Its translation is CASSLERGGRMETQYF.

The chain has TRBV27 and TRBJ2-7; tentatively, D is TRBD2 (5 bases). CDR3 size: 14 residues. The ends were cut back, 6 bases at V and 3 bases at J, with 15 bases in the middle. Looked up from germline, CDR1 is MNHEY and CDR2 is SMNVEV (reference sequence). The CDR3 sequence: CASRITDGLYEQYF. In DNA, the CDR3 is TGTGCCAGCAGAATTACGGACGGACTCTACGAGCAGTACTTC.

This chain uses TRBV15 with TRBJ2-7; tentative D call: TRBD2 (5 bases). This CDR3 contains 14 residues. Germline-derived CDR1 and CDR2 are LNHNV and YYDKDF (reference sequence). The germline V and J ends were trimmed by 5 bases and 5 bases, with 16 bases remaining between them. In nucleotides, the CDR3 is TGTGCCACCAGCCCATCTGGCGGGTCCAACGAGCAGTACTTC. It codes for CATSPSGGSNEQYF.

The chain is built from TRBV6-5 and TRBJ2-7, with D maybe TRBD1 (6 bases). V lost 2 bases, J lost 0 bases, and 8 bases lay in between. Germline V gene lookup returns CDR1 MNHEY and CDR2 SVGAGI. CDR3 length: 14 amino acids. CDR3 coding DNA: TGTGCCAGCAGTTACCAGGGGACCTCCTACGAGCAGTACTTC. Its protein product is CASSYQGTSYEQYF.

The chain is built from TRBV7-9 and TRBJ2-7; 8 positions match TRBD1. With 4 bases clipped from V and 5 bases from J, the junction kept 13 bases outside the gene matches. This CDR3 is built from 16 residues. Germline CDR1 is SEHNR and CDR2 is FQNEAQ (reference sequence). CDR3 DNA sequence: TGTGCCAGCAGCTCCTCCGGGACAGGAAGGATCCACGAGCAGTACTTC. It specifies CASSSSGTGRIHEQYF.

The rearrangement links TRBV19 to TRBJ1-1; TRBD1 agrees at 10 bases. Germline V gene sequence: CDR1 LNHDA, CDR2 SQIVND (reference sequence). The CDR3 sequence is 16 residues long. The junction had 13 bases not matched to a gene; V was cut back by 7 bases and J by 5 bases. CDR3 sequence (DNA): TGTGCCAGTATGGCGGATCCCCGGGACAGGGGAACTGAAGCTTTCTTT. It yields the protein CASMADPRDRGTEAFF.

The chain carries TRBV27 and TRBJ2-7; D unresolved. The CDR3 length is 15 residues. Per germline, CDR1 MNHEY and CDR2 SMNVEV (reference sequence). Trimming stripped 2 bases from V and 0 bases from J, with 11 bases between. The CDR3, as DNA: TGTGCCAGCAGTTTAAAGGCGGTAGACTCCTACGAGCAGTACTTC. Translated: CASSLKAVDSYEQYF.

V gene TRBV11-2 combines with J gene TRBJ1-5; 12 nucleotides match TRBD1. CDR1 is SGHAT and CDR2 is FQNNGV in the germline V gene. This CDR3 spans 17 amino acids. V gave up 5 bases and J gave up 1 base; unmatched junction bases: 6. The CDR3 loop is CASSAGTGGRSNQPQHF. CDR3 DNA: TGTGCCAGCAGCGCCGGGACAGGGGGCCGGAGCAATCAGCCCCAGCATTTT.

V usage is TRBV23-1 and J usage is TRBJ2-7, with 9 bases fitting TRBD1. TRBV23-1 is designated an ORF whose function remains uncertain. This CDR3 has 13 residues. V lost 6 bases, J lost 4 bases, and 4 bases stayed unmatched. The CDR3 DNA reads TGCGCCAGCAGCCGGGACAGGGTATACGAGCAGTACTTC. It specifies CASSRDRVYEQYF.

The J gene is TRBJ2-7, the V gene TRBV4-3; 9 nucleotides line up with TRBD1. This CDR3 contains 19 residues. The ends lost 1 base at V and 1 base at J; junction bases unmatched: 14. Germline CDR1 LGHNA, CDR2 YSLEER. This chain's CDR3 is CASSQGARQGVNWSYEQYF. The CDR3 region has the DNA TGCGCCAGCAGCCAAGGGGCTAGACAGGGGGTGAATTGGTCCTACGAGCAGTACTTC.

The rearrangement links TRBV20-1 to TRBJ1-5; 7 bases are shared with TRBD1. The J segment lost 4 bases and the V segment lost 3 bases, leaving 9 bases of the junction unmatched. This CDR3 is built from 15 residues. The germline gives CDR1 DFQATT, CDR2 SNEGSKA (reference sequence). CDR3 nucleotides: TGCAGTGCTAGTCCGTCCACAGGGGCTAATCAGCCCCAGCATTTT. Translated, it gives CSASPSTGANQPQHF.

The gene calls are TRBV25-1 and TRBJ1-4; D is unclear. CDR1 MGHDK and CDR2 SYGVNS come from the germline V gene. Between the trimmed V and J ends, which lost 6 bases and 8 bases, there was a span of 10 bases. This CDR3 is 12 amino acids long. The CDR3 loop reads CASRHTGEKLFF. The CDR3 DNA reads as TGTGCCAGCAGACACACGGGGGAAAAACTGTTTTTT.

This clone appeared once. V is TRBV9 and J is TRBJ2-7; D is perhaps TRBD1 (6 bases). This CDR3 has 16 residues. Germline V gene lookup returns CDR1 SGDLS and CDR2 YYNGEE. Trimming took 0 bases from V and 6 from J, leaving 19 bases between them. The CDR3 sequence: CASSVGGHPSPSEQYF. The CDR3, as DNA: TGTGCCAGCAGCGTAGGGGGACACCCATCCCCGTCCGAGCAGTACTTC.

This chain joins TRBV5-1 and TRBJ1-4; weak D call: TRBD1 (5 bases). There are 15 residues in the CDR3. V gave up 3 bases and J gave up 7 bases, with 16 bases separating them. The germline CDR1 and CDR2 sequences are SGHRS and YFSETQ. The CDR3 nucleotides read TGCGCCAGCAGCTGGGGGGGGTCGAGCACTGAAAAACTGTTTTTT. It encodes CASSWGGSSTEKLFF.